Sequencing of this TCR beta chain was carried out in a study of neurological immune-mediated disorders. The cDNA came from 5'RACE with 10-nucleotide random UMIs. Every sequencing run drew on 15-18 subjects and yielded over 170 million TCR-beta sequences. TCRdb recomputed calls from the 5' RACE reads with MiXCR, one row per CDR3 protein. The table shows under 35,000 distinct CDR3 sequences, with 10% to 15% occurring only once. Findings and limits, study-wide: Whereas HTLV-1-associated myelopathy showed the most TCR clonal expansion, multiple sclerosis showed the least, with levels below those of healthy controls.

Specified time point: technical triplicate 2. About 1 million sorted CD4+ or CD8+ T cells made each library. This CDR3 contains 17 residues. J gave up 8 bases and V 5 bases, and 17 bases lay outside the gene matches. Germline V gives CDR1 MNHEY, CDR2 SVGAGI. This clonotype was counted ten times or more. Its antigen is not identified. V is TRBV6-5 and J is TRBJ2-1, with TRBD2 matching over 8 bases. The sequencing input was CD4+ T cells from blood. The receptor's source is a female donor with HTLV-1-associated myelopathy (HAM/TSP). DNA for the CDR3: TGTGCCAGCAGTAATCCCGTAGTACCGGGGGGGCTCCATGAGCAGTTCTTC. This encodes CASSNPVVPGGLHEQFF.